The rows below give T cell receptor beta chains drawn from one sample of a study of blood T cell repertoires in COVID-19. Produced via immunoSEQ multiplex PCR; TCRdb's table is partial and in-frame only. The table includes about 160,000 clones, around 80% detected once. Sequencing was done on a sample of peripheral blood. The receptors were gathered from a man aged 55 to 69 with acute or convalescent COVID-19. Both conserved end residues are part of each CDR3. The D gene is left open where the match is weak. Clone sizes are given selectively: once, few, many, or a class where the clone is expanded.

j_call: TRBJ1-2
clone_size: .
d_call: .
v_call: TRBV13
cdr3_nt: TGTGCCAGCAGCTTACGCGCAGGCCAGGGGTATGGCTACACCTTC
cdr3_aa: CASSLRAGQGYGYTF

j_call: TRBJ1-1
clone_size: .
d_call: TRBD1
v_call: TRBV14
cdr3_nt: TGTGCCAGCAGCCTACAGGGGGCGGGTACTGAAGCTTTCTTT
cdr3_aa: CASSLQGAGTEAFF

j_call: TRBJ1-1
clone_size: .
d_call: .
v_call: TRBV7-3
cdr3_nt: TGTGCCAGCAGCCGCGCCAGCGGGGCGGGCACTGAAGCTTTCTTT
cdr3_aa: CASSRASGAGTEAFF

j_call: TRBJ1-2
clone_size: once
d_call: TRBD1
v_call: TRBV2
cdr3_nt: TGTGCCAGCAGTGAAGCGAGACAGGGGCCCTATGGCTACACCTTC
cdr3_aa: CASSEARQGPYGYTF

j_call: TRBJ2-5
clone_size: .
d_call: TRBD1
v_call: TRBV15
cdr3_nt: TGTGCCACCAGCAGAGCGGGGACAGGAGAGACCCAGTACTTC
cdr3_aa: CATSRAGTGETQYF

j_call: TRBJ1-3
clone_size: once
d_call: .
v_call: TRBV7-9
cdr3_nt: TGTGCCAGCAGCTTAGCCTCTGGCAGGTCCTTCTCTGGAAACACCATATATTTT
cdr3_aa: CASSLASGRSFSGNTIYF

j_call: TRBJ1-1
clone_size: .
d_call: .
v_call: TRBV7-8
cdr3_nt: TGTGCCAGCAGCTTCGGGGTGAGAGGTAGTTGGACTGAAGCTTTCTTT
cdr3_aa: CASSFGVRGSWTEAFF

j_call: TRBJ2-1
clone_size: .
d_call: TRBD2
v_call: TRBV6-5
cdr3_nt: TGTGCCAGCAGAACTAGCGGAAGCTCCTACAATGAGCAGTTCTTC
cdr3_aa: CASRTSGSSYNEQFF

j_call: TRBJ2-7
clone_size: .
d_call: TRBD1
v_call: TRBV6-6
cdr3_nt: TGTGCCAGCAGTTACGCCGGACAGGGGGCTTTGGGCGAGCAGTACTTC
cdr3_aa: CASSYAGQGALGEQYF

j_call: TRBJ2-5
clone_size: .
d_call: .
v_call: TRBV27
cdr3_nt: TGTGCCAGCAGTATGACAGCCGGGACTCGCCAAGAGACCCAGTACTTC
cdr3_aa: CASSMTAGTRQETQYF

j_call: TRBJ2-5
clone_size: .
d_call: .
v_call: TRBV7-8
cdr3_nt: TGTGCCAGCAGATCGGGTTATACTCAAGAGACCCAGTACTTC
cdr3_aa: CASRSGYTQETQYF

j_call: TRBJ2-1
clone_size: .
d_call: .
v_call: TRBV19
cdr3_nt: TGTGCCAGTAGGAAAGTGGACAACAATGAGCAGTTCTTC
cdr3_aa: CASRKVDNNEQFF

j_call: TRBJ1-2
clone_size: .
d_call: .
v_call: TRBV5-4
cdr3_nt: TGTGCCAGCAGCTTCGGGGGGCTCGGAAGGGTCGGCGGCTACACCTTC
cdr3_aa: CASSFGGLGRVGGYTF

j_call: TRBJ1-3
clone_size: few
d_call: .
v_call: TRBV30
cdr3_nt: TGTGCCTGGAGAGAAGTCGGGACAACTGGAAACACCATATATTTT
cdr3_aa: CAWREVGTTGNTIYF

j_call: TRBJ2-5
clone_size: .
d_call: .
v_call: TRBV4-2
cdr3_nt: TGTGCCAGCAGCCAAAAGCGTGGAGAGACCCAGTACTTC
cdr3_aa: CASSQKRGETQYF

j_call: TRBJ2-5
clone_size: .
d_call: TRBD1
v_call: TRBV7-6
cdr3_nt: TGTGCCAGCAGCCCCTGGACAGGCACGCAAGAGACCCAGTACTTC
cdr3_aa: CASSPWTGTQETQYF

j_call: TRBJ2-2
clone_size: .
d_call: .
v_call: TRBV27
cdr3_nt: TGTGCCAGCAGTTTAACCGCCTCAGGCGCCGGGGAGCTGTTTTTT
cdr3_aa: CASSLTASGAGELFF

j_call: TRBJ2-7
clone_size: few
d_call: .
v_call: TRBV6-5
cdr3_nt: TGTGCCAGCAGTTGGGCAGGTACCTACGAGCAGTACTTC
cdr3_aa: CASSWAGTYEQYF

j_call: TRBJ2-3
clone_size: .
d_call: TRBD1
v_call: TRBV11-1
cdr3_nt: TGTGCCAGCAGCTTCAGGACAGGGGACACAGATACGCAGTATTTT
cdr3_aa: CASSFRTGDTDTQYF

j_call: TRBJ2-1
clone_size: .
d_call: .
v_call: TRBV7-2
cdr3_nt: TGTGCCAGCAGCTTCTTTCCAGGGATCTACAATGAGCAGTTCTTC
cdr3_aa: CASSFFPGIYNEQFF

j_call: TRBJ1-2
clone_size: .
d_call: .
v_call: TRBV9
cdr3_nt: TGTGCCAGCAGCGGGGGGACTATGGACTATGGCTACACCTTC
cdr3_aa: CASSGGTMDYGYTF

j_call: TRBJ2-7
clone_size: .
d_call: .
v_call: TRBV2
cdr3_nt: TGTGCCAGCAACCCAGGCCCTTCCTACGAGCAGTACTTC
cdr3_aa: CASNPGPSYEQYF

j_call: TRBJ2-2
clone_size: .
d_call: .
v_call: TRBV15
cdr3_nt: TGTGCCACCAGCAGAGAGGCGGTCGCGAACACCGGGGAGCTGTTTTTT
cdr3_aa: CATSREAVANTGELFF

j_call: TRBJ1-2
clone_size: .
d_call: TRBD1
v_call: TRBV9
cdr3_nt: TGTGCCAGCAGCGATAAAGGGGGCGGCTATGGCTACACCTTC
cdr3_aa: CASSDKGGGYGYTF

j_call: TRBJ1-1
clone_size: .
d_call: .
v_call: TRBV13
cdr3_nt: TGTGCCAGCAGCCCAACCAGTGGGACATACACTGAAGCTTTCTTT
cdr3_aa: CASSPTSGTYTEAFF

j_call: TRBJ2-5
clone_size: .
d_call: .
v_call: TRBV5-1
cdr3_nt: TGCGCCAGCAGCCAGGGCACAGGGCCATCAGAGACCCAGTACTTC
cdr3_aa: CASSQGTGPSETQYF

j_call: TRBJ2-7
clone_size: many
d_call: .
v_call: TRBV3-1/TRBV3-2
cdr3_nt: TGTGCCAGCAGCGGCTGGGGGGCCTACGAGCAGTACTTC
cdr3_aa: CASSGWGAYEQYF

j_call: TRBJ2-3
clone_size: .
d_call: TRBD2
v_call: TRBV11-2
cdr3_nt: TGTGCCAGCAGCGATCTTGGCGGGGGGACCACAGATACGCAGTATTTT
cdr3_aa: CASSDLGGGTTDTQYF

j_call: TRBJ2-5
clone_size: many
d_call: TRBD1
v_call: TRBV19
cdr3_nt: TGTGCCAGTAGTGCCCGGACAGGGGGCAGGGAGACCCAGTACTTC
cdr3_aa: CASSARTGGRETQYF

j_call: TRBJ2-5
clone_size: .
d_call: .
v_call: TRBV18
cdr3_nt: TGTGCCAGCTCATCCTCAGGCGGGGGCTCGGGGACCCAGTACTTC
cdr3_aa: CASSSSGGGSGTQYF

j_call: TRBJ2-7
clone_size: .
d_call: .
v_call: TRBV21-1
cdr3_nt: TGTGCCAGCCCAGTACAGGGGGCAGGATCGAGCTACGAGCAGTACTTC
cdr3_aa: CASPVQGAGSSYEQYF

j_call: TRBJ1-2
clone_size: .
d_call: .
v_call: TRBV6-5
cdr3_nt: TGTGCCAGCAGTCGGCCCGGGGGGCGATTGTCAGGCTACACCTTC
cdr3_aa: CASSRPGGRLSGYTF

j_call: TRBJ2-3
clone_size: .
d_call: TRBD1
v_call: TRBV7-2
cdr3_nt: TGTGCCAGCAGCAAAGGGACAGCCCTAACAGATACGCAGTATTTT
cdr3_aa: CASSKGTALTDTQYF

j_call: TRBJ2-7
clone_size: .
d_call: TRBD1
v_call: TRBV29-1
cdr3_nt: TGCAGCGTGCCGGGACAGGGAGAGCAGTACTTC
cdr3_aa: CSVPGQGEQYF

j_call: TRBJ2-2
clone_size: .
d_call: TRBD2
v_call: TRBV28
cdr3_nt: TGTGCCAGCACCCGGACTAGGACCACCGGGGAGCTGTTTTTT
cdr3_aa: CASTRTRTTGELFF

j_call: TRBJ2-2
clone_size: .
d_call: TRBD2
v_call: TRBV19
cdr3_nt: TGTGCCAGTACCCTAGCGGGGGGGCTGGGCGGGGAGCTGTTTTTT
cdr3_aa: CASTLAGGLGGELFF

j_call: TRBJ1-1
clone_size: once
d_call: .
v_call: TRBV14
cdr3_nt: TGTGCCAGCAGCCAATGGCGGGGATCTGAAGCTTTCTTT
cdr3_aa: CASSQWRGSEAFF

j_call: TRBJ2-7
clone_size: .
d_call: TRBD1
v_call: TRBV5-1
cdr3_nt: TGCGCCACCTCGATCCGAGGGGGCAGCTACGAGCAGTACTTC
cdr3_aa: CATSIRGGSYEQYF

j_call: TRBJ2-5
clone_size: .
d_call: .
v_call: TRBV9
cdr3_nt: TGTGCCAGCAGCGTAGAGGGACTGCAAGAGACCCAGTACTTC
cdr3_aa: CASSVEGLQETQYF

j_call: TRBJ2-1
clone_size: .
d_call: TRBD2
v_call: TRBV19
cdr3_nt: TGTGCCAGTAGTATAAGCGGGGGGGCCAATAGGAATGAGCAGTTCTTC
cdr3_aa: CASSISGGANRNEQFF

j_call: TRBJ2-3
clone_size: .
d_call: .
v_call: TRBV9
cdr3_nt: TGTGCCAGCAGCCCATCGGGGAGCACAGATACGCAGTATTTT
cdr3_aa: CASSPSGSTDTQYF

j_call: TRBJ1-3
clone_size: many
d_call: TRBD1
v_call: TRBV30
cdr3_nt: TGTGCCTGGAGCCCAGGGACAGTTGGAAACACCATATATTTT
cdr3_aa: CAWSPGTVGNTIYF

j_call: TRBJ1-2
clone_size: once
d_call: .
v_call: TRBV2
cdr3_nt: TGTGCCAGCAAACAGGGTGAGGGGTATGGCTACACCTTC
cdr3_aa: CASKQGEGYGYTF

j_call: TRBJ1-2
clone_size: .
d_call: .
v_call: TRBV5-4
cdr3_nt: TGTGCCAGCAGCTCGGTCCCAGGTAAAGCTAACTATGGCTACACCTTC
cdr3_aa: CASSSVPGKANYGYTF

j_call: TRBJ1-2
clone_size: .
d_call: TRBD1
v_call: TRBV30
cdr3_nt: TGTGCCTGGAGTTCGGACAGGGGGCTCGGCTACACCTTC
cdr3_aa: CAWSSDRGLGYTF

j_call: TRBJ2-3
clone_size: once
d_call: .
v_call: TRBV10-3
cdr3_nt: TGTGCCATCTCAACTGGGCGGGCGGCAGATACGCAGTATTTT
cdr3_aa: CAISTGRAADTQYF

j_call: TRBJ2-5
clone_size: .
d_call: TRBD1
v_call: TRBV30
cdr3_nt: TGTGCCTGGGGTTTACAGGGGGCGGGCCAAGAGACCCAGTACTTC
cdr3_aa: CAWGLQGAGQETQYF

j_call: TRBJ1-4
clone_size: .
d_call: .
v_call: TRBV5-1
cdr3_nt: TGCGCCAGCAGCTTTTCAGGGCTTAATGAAAAACTGTTTTTT
cdr3_aa: CASSFSGLNEKLFF

j_call: TRBJ1-5
clone_size: .
d_call: TRBD1
v_call: TRBV4-1
cdr3_nt: TGCGCCAGCAGCCAAGAATTTTTGGGACAGGTCAATCAGCCCCAGCATTTT
cdr3_aa: CASSQEFLGQVNQPQHF

j_call: TRBJ2-2
clone_size: once
d_call: TRBD2
v_call: TRBV18
cdr3_nt: TGTGCCAGCTCACCACCCCGGGCCGGGGGGAATGTACGGCTGTTTTTT
cdr3_aa: CASSPPRAGGNVRLFF

j_call: TRBJ2-5
clone_size: .
d_call: TRBD2
v_call: TRBV9
cdr3_nt: TGTGCCAGCAGCCGTAGAGTAGCGGGGGGGCAAGAGACCCAGTACTTC
cdr3_aa: CASSRRVAGGQETQYF

j_call: TRBJ1-6
clone_size: few
d_call: TRBD1
v_call: TRBV6-1
cdr3_nt: TGTGCCAGCAGTGAAGCGCCCCCGGGACAGGGGTATAATTCACCCCTCCACTTT
cdr3_aa: CASSEAPPGQGYNSPLHF

j_call: TRBJ1-2
clone_size: .
d_call: TRBD1
v_call: TRBV24-1
cdr3_nt: TGTGCCACCAGTGACCCAAAAGGACAGGGGGGCTACACCTTC
cdr3_aa: CATSDPKGQGGYTF

j_call: TRBJ1-1
clone_size: .
d_call: .
v_call: TRBV29-1
cdr3_nt: TGCAGCGTTGATCGGGGACAGAACACTGAAGCTTTCTTT
cdr3_aa: CSVDRGQNTEAFF